This T cell receptor beta chain was retrieved from a study of blood T cell repertoires in COVID-19. On the study more broadly: Whether acute or convalescent, the COVID-19 samples came from the United States, Italy and Spain. PBMCs, B-cell-depleted T cells, or T cells were the source of the cDNA or gDNA that made up the material.

Original processing methods: For nucleated cells, counts were estimated from reference gene primer amplification. Some clones are missing from TCRdb's copy, which holds only in-frame ones; the method was immunoSEQ multiplex PCR. V, J and clone size reflect that table, while D and trimming were determined from the DNA. This repertoire shows fewer than 110,000 clones, roughly 85% found once; its top ten account for less than 2%. V lost 1 base, J lost 6 bases, and 5 bases stayed unmatched. The CDR3 sequence is 15 residues long. The germline V gene encodes CDR1 MDHEN and CDR2 SYDVKM. The TCR was taken from a woman in her seventies with active or convalescent COVID-19. This chain joins TRBV28 and TRBJ2-5, with 10 nucleotides matching TRBD2. The sequenced sample consisted of peripheral blood. CDR3 nucleotide sequence: TGTGCCAGCAGTTTATTACTAGCGGGAAAAAAGACCCAGTACTTC. Its protein is CASSLLLAGKKTQYF.